Shown below are 16 T cell receptor beta chains from a single sample sequenced in a study of blood T cells in healthy people across ages. PCR was performed a second time for 7 to 11 cycles using a sample-barcoded 5' primer and a J-beta primer mix. One entry per CDR3 protein results from TCRdb running MiXCR on the 5' RACE reads. Seen here are 980,000 or so distinct CDR3 sequences, around 48% observed once, and the top ten hold 13%. The sequencing sample was made of blood. The receptor source for this set is a man aged 25-45 years in good health.

The chain is built from TRBV6-2 or TRBV6-3 and TRBJ2-7; 7 nucleotides line up with TRBD2. This CDR3 contains 13 residues. CDR1 is MNHEY, CDR2 SVGEGT, per germline. J was trimmed by 6 bases and V by 5 bases; bases with no gene match: 7. CDR3 residues: CASSLGGYGEQYF. Written as DNA, the CDR3 is TGTGCCAGCAGTCTCGGGGGGTATGGCGAGCAGTACTTC.

Notes on this clonotype: The germline gene is not matched at one end of the junction; a read error may be the cause. The rearrangement uses TRBV11-2 and TRBJ2-3, with 13 bases identical to TRBD2. The CDR3 has 20 amino acids. Germline V CDR1 and CDR2: SGHAT, FQNNGV. CDR3 loop: CANSLDHFGLAGVRTDTQYF. Here the CDR3 DNA reads TGTGCCAACAGCTTAGATCATTTTGGACTAGCGGGGGTGCGCACAGATACGCAGTATTTT.

This chain connects TRBV27 to TRBJ2-5; the match to TRBD1 covers 7 bases. This CDR3 contains 15 residues. V dropped 0 bases and J dropped 11; count of bases not matched to a gene: 12. Germline-derived CDR1 and CDR2 are MNHEY and SMNVEV (reference sequence). The CDR3 here is CASSLSLTGVFEQYF. The CDR3 nucleotides read TGTGCCAGCAGTTTATCGTTAACAGGGGTGTTTGAGCAGTACTTC.

The chain uses TRBV6-2 or TRBV6-3 and TRBJ1-5, with 9 bases identical to TRBD1. This CDR3 is built from 17 residues. The V gene's germline CDR1 is MNHEY and CDR2 SVGEGT. Trimming removed 6 bases from V and 4 bases from J; junction bases left unmatched: 13. The CDR3 nucleotides are TGTGCCAGCAGAAGCGGCTGGGGACAGGGACTAAATCAGCCCCAGCATTTT. This encodes CASRSGWGQGLNQPQHF.

This clonotype was seen only a few times. The rearrangement joins TRBV29-1 to TRBJ2-1, with D perhaps being TRBD1 or TRBD2 (5 bases each). V dropped 1 base and J dropped 5 bases, with 12 bases sitting between them. Per germline, CDR1 SQVTM and CDR2 ANQGSEA. This CDR3 comprises 14 residues. The CDR3 DNA is TGCAGCGTTGAAGGGGGGTGGATAGACAATGAGCAGTTCTTC. Residues: CSVEGGWIDNEQFF.

This clonotype was observed a few times. This rearrangement joins TRBV7-3 to TRBJ2-3; 8 positions match TRBD1. After removal of 7 bases from V and 4 bases from J, the junction contained 7 bases not matched to a gene. Germline V gene sequence: CDR1 SGHTA, CDR2 FQGTGA. The CDR3 length is 14 residues. CDR3: CASNKDRAADTQYF. Here the CDR3 DNA reads TGTGCCAGCAACAAGGACAGGGCGGCAGATACGCAGTATTTT. Based on the CDR3 plus reference TRBV7-3 and TRBJ2-3, the full variable domain is GAGVSQTPSNKVTEKGKYVELRCDPISGHTALYWYRQSLGQGPEFLIYFQGTGAADDSGLPNDRFFAVRPEGSVSTLKIQRTERGDSAVYLCASNKDRAADTQYFGPGTRLTVL.

This chain joins TRBV6-2 or TRBV6-3 and TRBJ2-3; D is undetermined. This CDR3 is built from 11 residues. V was pared by 7 bases and J by 6 bases, with 8 bases between. Germline V gene sequence: CDR1 MNHEY, CDR2 SVGEGT. The CDR3 sequence is CASKNVDTQYF. The CDR3 region has the DNA TGTGCCAGCAAGAACGTGGATACGCAGTATTTT.

The V and J genes are TRBV6-6 and TRBJ2-1; D gene unclear. This CDR3 has 13 residues. Trimming removed 2 bases at V and 6 bases at J, with 8 bases between. Germline lookup yields CDR1 MNHNY and CDR2 SVGAGI (reference sequence). The CDR3 DNA reads TGTGCCAGCAGTTACCTCCGGGCCAATGAGCAGTTCTTC. It translates to CASSYLRANEQFF.

The chain is built from TRBV9 and TRBJ2-1, with D unresolved. V was cut by 0 bases and J by 6 bases, with 10 bases left in between. Germline CDR1 SGDLS, CDR2 YYNGEE. This CDR3 comprises 14 residues. The CDR3 DNA reads as TGTGCCAGCAGCGTAGAGGCAGCTCCCAATGAGCAGTTCTTC. Amino acid sequence: CASSVEAAPNEQFF.

The sample holds many counts of this clonotype. V gene TRBV15 combines with J gene TRBJ2-3, with 11 bases identical to TRBD2. The CDR3 is 16 amino acids. Germline loops: CDR1 LNHNV, CDR2 YYDKDF (reference sequence). Unmatched junction bases numbered 5, after V lost 0 bases and J lost 6 bases. CDR3 coding DNA: TGTGCCACCAGCAGAGACGGACTAGCGGGCCAGGATACGCAGTATTTT. Its protein is CATSRDGLAGQDTQYF.

This chain uses TRBV30 with TRBJ2-3, with 9 bases identical to TRBD2. The CDR3 has 14 amino acids. Per the germline V gene, CDR1 is GTSNPN and CDR2 is SVGIG (reference sequence). V lost 2 bases to trimming and J lost 4 bases; unmatched junction nucleotides: 4. In DNA form, the CDR3 reads TGTGCCTGGAGTCTAGCGGGGAACCCAGATACGCAGTATTTT. This gives the protein CAWSLAGNPDTQYF. The full variable domain, with the rest looked up from reference TRBV30 and TRBJ2-3, is SQTIHQWPATLVQPVGSPLSLECTVEGTSNPNLYWYRQAAGRGLQLLFYSVGIGQISSEVPQNLSASRPQDRQFILSSKKLLLSDSGFYLCAWSLAGNPDTQYFGPGTRLTVL.

The J gene is TRBJ2-4, the V gene TRBV3-1; TRBD2 matches 10 bases. J gave up 0 bases and V 0 bases, and 5 bases lay outside the gene matches. The CDR3 runs to 18 residues. The V gene's germline CDR1 is LGHDT and CDR2 YNNKEL (reference sequence). CDR3 sequence reads: CASSQEASGGIAKNIQYF. CDR3 coding DNA: TGTGCCAGCAGCCAAGAGGCTAGCGGGGGAATAGCCAAAAACATTCAGTACTTC.

With respect to this clonotype: Given the absence of the conserved phenylalanine or tryptophan at the CDR3 end, a read error is likely. The V call is TRBV7-9, the J call TRBJ1-4; D is uncertain. Trimming removed 5 bases from V and 5 bases from J, with 21 bases in between. Germline V gene sequence: CDR1 SEHNR, CDR2 FQNEAQ (reference sequence). This CDR3 comprises 17 residues. The CDR3 here is CASSPRQRGEFNEKLFL. The CDR3 DNA reads as TGTGCCAGCAGCCCCAGGCAGCGCGGAGAGTTCAATGAAAAACTGTTTTTG.

This clonotype was found a few times. The chain is built from TRBV7-2 and TRBJ2-3; D gene ambiguous. This CDR3 comprises 12 residues. Germline CDR1 is SGHTA and CDR2 is FQGNSA. The germline V and J ends were trimmed by 0 bases and 6 bases, with 4 bases remaining between them. CDR3 sequence: CASSLAYDTQYF. CDR3 DNA: TGTGCCAGCAGCTTAGCGTACGATACGCAGTATTTT.

The V call is TRBV20-1, the J call TRBJ2-5; D ambiguous. The CDR3 has 14 amino acids. CDR1 DFQATT and CDR2 SNEGSKA come from the germline V gene (reference sequence). Trimming took off 1 base at V and 4 bases at J, with 13 bases between the two ends. CDR3 sequence (DNA): TGCAGTGCTAGAGGGGTATCTTTTGTAGAGACCCAGTACTTC. As protein: CSARGVSFVETQYF.

V is TRBV7-2 and J is TRBJ2-3, with TRBD2 matching 16 bases. Germline V gives CDR1 SGHTA, CDR2 FQGNSA. After removal of 8 bases from V and 0 bases from J, the junction contained 8 bases not matched to a gene. The CDR3 extends over 18 amino acids. CDR3 protein: CASSEGLAGGFSTDTQYF. As DNA, the CDR3 is TGTGCCAGCTCCGAGGGACTAGCGGGGGGGTTTAGCACAGATACGCAGTATTTT.